This paragraph covers one T cell receptor (beta chain) sequence. Methods used by the authors: Reference gene primer amplification in the assay estimated nucleated cell counts. Here immunoSEQ multiplex PCR was the method, and the copy in TCRdb shows in-frame clones only, minus some. The DNA was the basis for D and trimming; V, J and clone size are from that table. The table has about 24,000 clones, roughly 83% seen once; the top ten hold about a quarter. This entry belongs to a study of blood T cell repertoires in COVID-19. Across the study: PBMCs, B-cell-depleted T cells, or T cells were the source of the cDNA or gDNA that made up the material.

The sequence was collected from a human donor with active COVID-19. The donor label of this sample is uncertain. Specimen: peripheral blood.

In nucleotides, the CDR3 is TGTGCCAGCAGCCAGACAGGCATAAATTCACCCCTCCACTTT. Translation gives CASSQTGINSPLHF. The chain uses TRBV3-1 (or the pseudogene TRBV3-2) and TRBJ1-6; perhaps TRBD1 as D (6 bases). V was cut by 3 bases and J by 7 bases, with 10 bases left in between. Germline values: CDR1 LGHDT, CDR2 YNNKEL (reference sequence). This CDR3 has 14 residues.